The 10 T cell receptor beta chains below all came from one sample that was sequenced in a study of T-cell memory formation after mild COVID-19. Using its own MiXCR run on the 5' RACE reads, TCRdb lists one record per CDR3 protein. The repertoire includes around 300,000 distinct CDR3 sequences, less than 9.5% of them detected once, and 20% to 25% sits in the top ten. The specimen sequenced was PBMCs or a T cell subset sorted from them (not recorded which). These receptors all come from a man aged 18 to 29 who had mild COVID-19 (a few samples of this study predate the infection). Cell type and time point are not known.

Here the CDR3 reads CASSVQGGGNNEQFF. DNA for the CDR3: TGTGCCAGCAGCGTTCAGGGGGGCGGAAACAATGAGCAGTTCTTC. The gene calls are TRBV9 and TRBJ2-1; perhaps TRBD1 as D (7 bases). Trimming pared 2 bases from V and 5 bases from J, leaving 14 bases between. Per germline, CDR1 SGDLS and CDR2 YYNGEE. The CDR3 consists of 15 residues.

The V and J genes are TRBV5-4 and TRBJ1-5, with a weak D call TRBD1 (6 bases). The CDR3 loop spans 15 amino acids. V was cut by 0 bases and J by 4 bases, with 11 bases left in between. The V gene's germline CDR1 is SGHNT and CDR2 YYREEE (reference sequence). CDR3 nucleotides: TGTGCCAGCAGCTTGGCCCCCACAGGGAATCAGCCCCAGCATTTT. It is translated as CASSLAPTGNQPQHF.

The table lists this clonotype with many counts. CDR3 sequence reads: CASSGPGSGANVLTF. The CDR3 coding sequence is TGTGCCAGCAGTGGCCCGGGGTCTGGGGCCAACGTCCTGACTTTC. The chain employs TRBV6-5 and TRBJ2-6, with a tentative D call TRBD2 (5 bases). This CDR3 region has 15 residues. V dropped 5 bases and J dropped 1 base, with 9 bases sitting between them. Germline CDR1 is MNHEY and CDR2 is SVGAGI.

Ten or more counts support this clonotype. The chain uses TRBV12-3 or TRBV12-4 and TRBJ2-7; D is unresolved. This CDR3 comprises 14 residues. Trimming pared 5 bases from V and 2 bases from J, leaving 13 bases between. DNA of the CDR3: TGTGCCAGCAGTCCCGCAAGGCGGACCTACGAGCAGTACGTC. It encodes CASSPARRTYEQYV.

This clonotype was counted between two and nine times. The chain is built from TRBV20-1 and TRBJ2-1; 10 nucleotides match TRBD2. The CDR3 has 13 residues. CDR1 is DFQATT, CDR2 SNEGSKA, per germline (reference sequence). The chain's CDR3 is CRSGGATYNEQFF. The DNA for the CDR3 is TGCAGGAGCGGGGGGGCCACCTACAATGAGCAGTTCTTC.

The chain employs TRBV3-1 and TRBJ2-7; D remains ambiguous. This CDR3 is 12 amino acids long. The germline V gene has CDR1 LGHDT and CDR2 YNNKEL (reference sequence). V was pared by 7 bases and J by 0 bases, with 7 bases between. CDR3 sequence reads: CASMGVSYEQYV. The CDR3 nucleotides read TGTGCCAGCATGGGCGTCTCCTACGAGCAGTACGTC.

This clonotype has only a few counts. The J gene is TRBJ2-5, the V gene TRBV9; 7 bases fit TRBD1. Germline V lookup: CDR1 SGDLS, CDR2 YYNGEE. CDR3 length: 14 amino acids. With 3 bases clipped from V and 4 bases from J, the junction kept 6 bases outside the gene matches. The CDR3 DNA reads as TGTGCCAGCAGCGCCGCCGCAGGGGGAGAGACCCAGTACTTC. Translated, it gives CASSAAAGGETQYF.

The chain carries TRBV5-1 and TRBJ2-5, with D possibly being TRBD1 or TRBD2 (5 bases each). V dropped 4 bases and J dropped 1 base, with 11 bases sitting between them. This CDR3 has 14 amino acids. Germline V gene sequence: CDR1 SGHRS, CDR2 YFSETQ. The CDR3 region has the DNA TGCGCCAGCAGCAAGTACGGGGCCCAAGAGACCCAGTACTTC. It is translated as CASSKYGAQETQYF.

The genes are TRBV2 and TRBJ2-1, with D perhaps TRBD1 (5 bases). The CDR3 is 13 residues long. V dropped 6 bases and J dropped 9 bases, with 15 bases sitting between them. The germline V gene has CDR1 SNHLY and CDR2 FYNNEI. Here the CDR3 DNA reads TGTGCCAGCAGCTTAGGGGTTTTAGGTGAGCAGTTCTTC. This sequence encodes CASSLGVLGEQFF.

V and J are TRBV6-6 and TRBJ2-1; D remains ambiguous. V lost 6 bases and J 10 bases, leaving 10 bases between the germline ends. In germline, CDR1 is MNHNY, CDR2 SVGAGI (reference sequence). The CDR3 has 11 residues. The CDR3 DNA follows: TGTGCCAGCAGCCTGATCGGAGAGCAGTTCTTC. Residues: CASSLIGEQFF.